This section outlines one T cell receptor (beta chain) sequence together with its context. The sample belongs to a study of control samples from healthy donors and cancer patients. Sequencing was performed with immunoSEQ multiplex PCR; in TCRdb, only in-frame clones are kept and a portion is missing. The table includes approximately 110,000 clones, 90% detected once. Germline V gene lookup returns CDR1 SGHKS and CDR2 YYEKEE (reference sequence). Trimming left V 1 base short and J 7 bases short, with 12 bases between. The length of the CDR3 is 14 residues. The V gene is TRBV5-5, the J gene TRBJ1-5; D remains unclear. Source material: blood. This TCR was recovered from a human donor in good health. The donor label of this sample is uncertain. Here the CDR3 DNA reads TGTGCCAGCAGCTTGAATCTGGTTCACCAGCCCCAGCATTTT. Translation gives CASSLNLVHQPQHF.